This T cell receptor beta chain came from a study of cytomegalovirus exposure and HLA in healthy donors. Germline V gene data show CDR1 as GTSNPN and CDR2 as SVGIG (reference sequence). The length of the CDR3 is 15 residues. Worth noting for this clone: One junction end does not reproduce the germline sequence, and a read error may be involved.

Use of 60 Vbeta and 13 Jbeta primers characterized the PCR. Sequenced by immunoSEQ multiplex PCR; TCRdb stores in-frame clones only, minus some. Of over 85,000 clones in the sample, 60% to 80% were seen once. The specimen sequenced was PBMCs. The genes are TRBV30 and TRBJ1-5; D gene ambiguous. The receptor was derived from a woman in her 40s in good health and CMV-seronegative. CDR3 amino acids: CAWSVDLNSNQPQNF. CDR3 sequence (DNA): TGTGCCTGGAGTGTAGATCTTAATAGCAATCAGCCCCAGAATTTT.